The T cell receptor (beta chain) described here comes from a study of blood T cell repertoires in COVID-19. Produced via immunoSEQ multiplex PCR; TCRdb's table is partial and in-frame only. The sample has 310,000 or so clones; approximately 86% are singletons. Comments on this clone: The sample holds other DNA sequences that translate to the same CDR3.

The sequence came from an older man with acute or convalescent COVID-19. The sequenced sample consisted of peripheral blood.

CDR3 in amino acids: CASRTGTDYGYTF. CDR3 bases: TGTGCCAGCAGGACCGGGACAGACTATGGCTACACCTTC. The chain joins TRBV2 to TRBJ1-2; TRBD1 matches 7 bases. The CDR3 has 13 residues. The junction had 4 bases not matched to a gene; V was cut back by 6 bases and J by 3 bases. The germline gives CDR1 SNHLY, CDR2 FYNNEI.